This T cell receptor beta chain was identified during a study of technical replicates of blood from several donors. With 4 bases removed from V and 5 bases from J, the gap between germline ends came to 10 bases. Germline V gene data show CDR1 as SGHNT and CDR2 as YYREEE (reference sequence). There are 14 residues in the CDR3. Sequenced by immunoSEQ multiplex PCR; TCRdb stores in-frame clones only, minus some. Of about 67,000 clones in the sample, 95% to 98% were seen once. The genes are TRBV5-4 and TRBJ2-6, with D possibly being TRBD1 (6 bases). The TCR originated in a human donor in good health. The material sequenced was T cells isolated from PBMCs. The CDR3 reads CASSPGTRANVLTF. CDR3 coding DNA: TGTGCCAGCAGCCCTGGGACACGGGCCAACGTCCTGACTTTC.